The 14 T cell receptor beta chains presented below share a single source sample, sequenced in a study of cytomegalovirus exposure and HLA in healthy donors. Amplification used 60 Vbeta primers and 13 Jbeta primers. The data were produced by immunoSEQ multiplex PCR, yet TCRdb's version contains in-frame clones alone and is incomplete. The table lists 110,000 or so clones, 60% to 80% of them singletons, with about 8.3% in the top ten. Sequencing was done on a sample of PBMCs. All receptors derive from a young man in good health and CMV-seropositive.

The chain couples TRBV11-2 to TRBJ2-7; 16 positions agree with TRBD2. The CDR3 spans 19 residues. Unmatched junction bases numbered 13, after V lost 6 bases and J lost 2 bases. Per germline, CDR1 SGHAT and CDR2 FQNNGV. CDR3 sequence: CASSSIGTSGGAVAYEQYV. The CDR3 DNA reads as TGTGCCAGCAGTTCTATTGGGACTAGCGGGGGGGCCGTCGCCTACGAGCAGTACGTC.

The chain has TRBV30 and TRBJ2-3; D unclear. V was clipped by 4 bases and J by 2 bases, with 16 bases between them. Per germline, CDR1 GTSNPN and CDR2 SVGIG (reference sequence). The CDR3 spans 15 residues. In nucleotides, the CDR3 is TGTGCCTGGACTCCGGGTACGCTTACCACAGATACGCAGTATTTT. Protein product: CAWTPGTLTTDTQYF.

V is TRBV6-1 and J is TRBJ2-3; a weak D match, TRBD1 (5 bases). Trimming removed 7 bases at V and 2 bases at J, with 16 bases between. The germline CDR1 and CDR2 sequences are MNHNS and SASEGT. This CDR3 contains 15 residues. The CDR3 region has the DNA TGTGCCAGCACACAAAAATGGGGCTCCACAGATACGCAGTATTTT. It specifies CASTQKWGSTDTQYF.

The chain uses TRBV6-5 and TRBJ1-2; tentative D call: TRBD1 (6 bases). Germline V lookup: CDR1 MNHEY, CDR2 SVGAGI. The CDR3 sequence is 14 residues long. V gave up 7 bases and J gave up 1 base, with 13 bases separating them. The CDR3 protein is CASMILGGNYGYTF. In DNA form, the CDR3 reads TGTGCCAGCATGATACTAGGGGGTAACTATGGCTACACCTTC.

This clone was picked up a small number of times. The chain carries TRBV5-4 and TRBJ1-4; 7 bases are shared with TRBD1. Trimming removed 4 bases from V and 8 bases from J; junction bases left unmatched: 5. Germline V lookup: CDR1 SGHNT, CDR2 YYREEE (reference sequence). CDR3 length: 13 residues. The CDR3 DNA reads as TGTGCCAGCAGCCCCTCGACAGGGGAAAAACTGTTTTTT. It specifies CASSPSTGEKLFF.

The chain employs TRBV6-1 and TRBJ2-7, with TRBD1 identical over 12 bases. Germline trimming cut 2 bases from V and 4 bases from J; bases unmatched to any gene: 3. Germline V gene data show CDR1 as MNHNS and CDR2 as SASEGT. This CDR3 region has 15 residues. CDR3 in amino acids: CASSEWGQGAYEQYF. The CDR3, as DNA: TGTGCCAGCAGTGAATGGGGACAGGGGGCTTACGAGCAGTACTTC.

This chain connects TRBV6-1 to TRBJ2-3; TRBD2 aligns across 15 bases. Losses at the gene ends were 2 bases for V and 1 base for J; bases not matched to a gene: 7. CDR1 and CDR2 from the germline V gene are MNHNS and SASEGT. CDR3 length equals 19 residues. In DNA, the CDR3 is TGTGCCAGCAGTGAACCTGGACTAGCGGGGGGGCTAGGCACAGATACGCAGTATTTT. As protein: CASSEPGLAGGLGTDTQYF.

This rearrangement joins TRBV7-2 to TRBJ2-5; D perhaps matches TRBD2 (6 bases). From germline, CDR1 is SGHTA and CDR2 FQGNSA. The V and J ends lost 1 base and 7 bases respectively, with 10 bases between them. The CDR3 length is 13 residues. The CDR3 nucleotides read TGTGCCAGCAGCTTAGTAGCGGTGGGGACCCAGTACTTC. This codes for CASSLVAVGTQYF.

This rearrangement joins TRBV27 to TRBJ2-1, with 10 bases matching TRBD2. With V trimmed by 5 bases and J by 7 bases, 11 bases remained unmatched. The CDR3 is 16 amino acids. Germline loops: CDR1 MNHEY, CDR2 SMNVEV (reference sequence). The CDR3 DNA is TGTGCCAGCAGTGCTAGCGGGGGAGAACTACTTAATGAGCAGTTCTTC. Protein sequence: CASSASGGELLNEQFF.

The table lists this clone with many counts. CDR3 nucleotide sequence: TGCGCCAGCAGCCCTAGTGACAGGGCGGGCGACGAGCAGTACGTC. Translation: CASSPSDRAGDEQYV. This chain joins TRBV5-1 and TRBJ2-7; 7 nucleotides match TRBD1. Germline V gives CDR1 SGHRS, CDR2 YFSETQ. V lost 4 bases and J lost 5; bases outside the gene matches: 12. This CDR3 region has 15 residues.

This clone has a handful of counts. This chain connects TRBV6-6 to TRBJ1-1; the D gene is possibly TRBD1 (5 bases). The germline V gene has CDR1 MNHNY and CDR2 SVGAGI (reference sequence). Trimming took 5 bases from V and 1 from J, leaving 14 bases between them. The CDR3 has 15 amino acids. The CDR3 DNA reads TGTGCCAGCAGTACAGAGGGACTCCAGAACACTGAAGCTTTCTTT. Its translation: CASSTEGLQNTEAFF.

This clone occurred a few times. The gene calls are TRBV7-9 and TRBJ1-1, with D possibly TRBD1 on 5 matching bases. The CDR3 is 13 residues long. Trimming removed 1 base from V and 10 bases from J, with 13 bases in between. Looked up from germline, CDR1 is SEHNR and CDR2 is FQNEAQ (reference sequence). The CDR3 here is CASSLVFGGGAFF. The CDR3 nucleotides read TGTGCCAGCAGCTTAGTATTCGGGGGGGGAGCTTTCTTT.

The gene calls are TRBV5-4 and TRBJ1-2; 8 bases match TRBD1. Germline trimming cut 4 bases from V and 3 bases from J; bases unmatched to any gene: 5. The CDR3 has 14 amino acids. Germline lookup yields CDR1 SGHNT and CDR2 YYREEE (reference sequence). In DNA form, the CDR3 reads TGTGCCAGCAGCAGTACAGGGGGGGACTATGGCTACACCTTC. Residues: CASSSTGGDYGYTF.

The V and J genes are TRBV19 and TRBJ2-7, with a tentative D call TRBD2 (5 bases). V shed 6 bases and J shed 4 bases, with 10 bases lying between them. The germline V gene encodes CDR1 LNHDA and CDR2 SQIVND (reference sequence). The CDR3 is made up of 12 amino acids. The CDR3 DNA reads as TGTGCCAGTAGACGGGATCGGTACGAGCAGTACTTC. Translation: CASRRDRYEQYF.